This T cell receptor beta chain was recovered during a study of blood T cell repertoires in COVID-19. About the study: T cells, B-cell-depleted T cells, or PBMCs provided the cDNA or gDNA that served as material.

V lost 3 bases, J lost 2 bases, and 8 bases lay in between. CDR1 is ENHRY, CDR2 SYGVKD, per germline. The CDR3 runs 13 residues. The study assigned cohorts using participant-reported clinical history. Repertoires were generated with immunoSEQ multiplex PCR, while TCRdb's copy carries only in-frame clones and drops some. The sample gives fewer than 250,000 clones, about 85% of which show up once; roughly 10% is in the top ten. The rearrangement links TRBV10-3 to TRBJ2-7, with D possibly being TRBD2 (5 bases). This receptor was identified in a man younger than 40 who had recovered from COVID-19. The source material was PBMCs or T cells enriched from blood (not recorded which). In DNA form, the CDR3 reads TGTGCCATCAGTGAAGGGAGCCCCTACGAGCAGTACTTC. It codes for CAISEGSPYEQYF.